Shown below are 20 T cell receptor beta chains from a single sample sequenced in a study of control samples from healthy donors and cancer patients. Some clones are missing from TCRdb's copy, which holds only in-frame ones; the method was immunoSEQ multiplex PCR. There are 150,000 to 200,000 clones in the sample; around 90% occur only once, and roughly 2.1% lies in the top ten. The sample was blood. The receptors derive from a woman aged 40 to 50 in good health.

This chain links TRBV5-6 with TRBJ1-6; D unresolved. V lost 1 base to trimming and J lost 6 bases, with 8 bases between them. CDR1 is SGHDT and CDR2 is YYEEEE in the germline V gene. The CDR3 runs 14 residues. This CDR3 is CASSLLKGNSPLHF. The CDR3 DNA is TGTGCCAGCAGCTTGCTCAAGGGTAATTCACCCCTCCACTTT.

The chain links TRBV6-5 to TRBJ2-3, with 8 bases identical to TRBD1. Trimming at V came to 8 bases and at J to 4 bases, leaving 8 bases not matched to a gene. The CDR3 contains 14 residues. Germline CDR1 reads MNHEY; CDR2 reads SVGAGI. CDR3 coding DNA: TGTGCCAGCGCCCGAAGACAGGGGTCAGATACGCAGTATTTT. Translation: CASARRQGSDTQYF.

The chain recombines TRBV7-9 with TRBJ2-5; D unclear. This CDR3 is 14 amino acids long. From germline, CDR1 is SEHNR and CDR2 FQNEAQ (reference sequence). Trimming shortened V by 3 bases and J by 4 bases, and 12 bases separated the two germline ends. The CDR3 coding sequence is TGTGCCAGCAGCTTGACCATCTTGGGAGAGACCCAGTACTTC. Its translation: CASSLTILGETQYF.

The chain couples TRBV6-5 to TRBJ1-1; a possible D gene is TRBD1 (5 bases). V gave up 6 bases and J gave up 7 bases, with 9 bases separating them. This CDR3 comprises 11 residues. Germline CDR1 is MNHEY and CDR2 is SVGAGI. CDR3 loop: CASRRGFEAFF. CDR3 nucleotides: TGTGCCAGCAGGCGGGGGTTTGAAGCTTTCTTT.

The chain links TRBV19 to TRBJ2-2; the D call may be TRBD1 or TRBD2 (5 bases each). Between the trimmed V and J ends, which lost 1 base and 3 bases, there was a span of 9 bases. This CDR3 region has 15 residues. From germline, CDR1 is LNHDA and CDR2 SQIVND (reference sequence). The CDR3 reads CASSIGQGHTGELFF. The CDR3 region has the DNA TGTGCCAGTAGTATAGGGCAGGGACACACCGGGGAGCTGTTTTTT.

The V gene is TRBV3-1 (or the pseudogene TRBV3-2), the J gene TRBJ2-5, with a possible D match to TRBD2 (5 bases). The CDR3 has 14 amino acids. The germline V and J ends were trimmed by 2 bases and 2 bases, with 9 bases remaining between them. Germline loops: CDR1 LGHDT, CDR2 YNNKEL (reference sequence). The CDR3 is CASSQPGGQETQYF. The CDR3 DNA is TGTGCCAGCAGCCAACCGGGCGGGCAAGAGACCCAGTACTTC.

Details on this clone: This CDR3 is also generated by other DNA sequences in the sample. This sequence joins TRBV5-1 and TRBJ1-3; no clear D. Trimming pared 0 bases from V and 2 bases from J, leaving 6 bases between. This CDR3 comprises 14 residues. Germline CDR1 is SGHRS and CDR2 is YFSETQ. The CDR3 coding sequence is TGCGCCAGCAGCTTGGGTACAGCTGGAAACACCATATATTTT. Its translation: CASSLGTAGNTIYF. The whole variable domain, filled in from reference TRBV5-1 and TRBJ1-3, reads KAGVTQTPRYLIKTRGQQVTLSCSPISGHRSVSWYQQTPGQGLQFLFEYFSETQRNKGNFPGRFSGRQFSNSRSEMNVSTLELGDSALYLCASSLGTAGNTIYFGEGSWLTVV.

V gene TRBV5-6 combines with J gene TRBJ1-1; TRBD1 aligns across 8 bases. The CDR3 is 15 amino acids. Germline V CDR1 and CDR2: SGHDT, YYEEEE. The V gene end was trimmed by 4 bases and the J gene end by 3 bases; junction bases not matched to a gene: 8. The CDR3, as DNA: TGTGCCAGCAGCCCCGGACAGGGCCTGTACACTGAAGCTTTCTTT. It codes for CASSPGQGLYTEAFF.

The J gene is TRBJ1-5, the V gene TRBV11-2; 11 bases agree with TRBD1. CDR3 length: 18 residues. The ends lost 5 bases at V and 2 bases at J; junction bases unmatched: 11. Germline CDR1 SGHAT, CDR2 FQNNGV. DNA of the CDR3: TGTGCCAGCAGCGAACGGACAGGGGGCCGCGGGGGCAATCAGCCCCAGCATTTT. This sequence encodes CASSERTGGRGGNQPQHF.

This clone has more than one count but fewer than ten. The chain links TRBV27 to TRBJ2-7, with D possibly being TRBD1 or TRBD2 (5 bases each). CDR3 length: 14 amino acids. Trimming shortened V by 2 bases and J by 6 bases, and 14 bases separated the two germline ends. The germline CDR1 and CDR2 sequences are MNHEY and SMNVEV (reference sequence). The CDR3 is CASSLAGTPGEQYF. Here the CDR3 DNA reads TGTGCCAGCAGTTTAGCAGGGACCCCCGGCGAGCAGTACTTC.

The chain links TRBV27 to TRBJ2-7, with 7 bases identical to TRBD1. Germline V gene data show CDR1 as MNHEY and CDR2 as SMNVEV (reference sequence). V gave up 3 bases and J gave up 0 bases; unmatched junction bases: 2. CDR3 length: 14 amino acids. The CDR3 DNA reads TGTGCCAGCAGTTTTAGGGACAGCTCCTACGAGCAGTACTTC. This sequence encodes CASSFRDSSYEQYF.

DNA for the CDR3: TGTGCCAGCAGCTCTAAAGAAACCCGGGTCGCCTCCTACAATGAGCAGTTCTTC. Encoded protein: CASSSKETRVASYNEQFF. The V and J genes are TRBV9 and TRBJ2-1; D gene ambiguous. The ends were cut back, 4 bases at V and 0 bases at J, with 20 bases in the middle. The length of the CDR3 is 18 residues. Germline V gene sequence: CDR1 SGDLS, CDR2 YYNGEE.

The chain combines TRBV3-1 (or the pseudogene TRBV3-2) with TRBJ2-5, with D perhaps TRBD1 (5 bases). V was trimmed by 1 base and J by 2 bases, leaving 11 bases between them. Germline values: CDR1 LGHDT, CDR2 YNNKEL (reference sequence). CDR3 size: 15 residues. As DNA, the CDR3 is TGTGCCAGCAGCCAAGGACAGATAATACAAGAGACCCAGTACTTC. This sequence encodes CASSQGQIIQETQYF.

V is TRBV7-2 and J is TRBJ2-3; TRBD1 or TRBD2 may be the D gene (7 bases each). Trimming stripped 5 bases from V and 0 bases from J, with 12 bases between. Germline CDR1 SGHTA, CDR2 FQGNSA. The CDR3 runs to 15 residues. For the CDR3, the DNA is TGTGCCAGCAGCACCCAGGGGGGGAGCACAGATACGCAGTATTTT. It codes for CASSTQGGSTDTQYF. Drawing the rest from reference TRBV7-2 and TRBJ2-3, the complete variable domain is GAGVSQSPSNKVTEKGKDVELRCDPISGHTALYWYRQSLGQGLEFLIYFQGNSAPDKSGLPSDRFSAERTGGSVSTLTIQRTQQEDSAVYLCASSTQGGSTDTQYFGPGTRLTVL.

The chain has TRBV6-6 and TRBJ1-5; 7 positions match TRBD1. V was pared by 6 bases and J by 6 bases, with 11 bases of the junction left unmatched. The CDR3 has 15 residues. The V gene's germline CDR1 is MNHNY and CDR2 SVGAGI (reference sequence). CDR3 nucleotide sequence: TGTGCCAGCAGGTCGACAGGGTTGCTGGGTCAGCCCCAGCATTTT. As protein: CASRSTGLLGQPQHF.

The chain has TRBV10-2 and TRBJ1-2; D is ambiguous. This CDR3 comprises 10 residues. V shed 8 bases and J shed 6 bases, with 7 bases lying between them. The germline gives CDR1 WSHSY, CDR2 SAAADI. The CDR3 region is CASRFNGYTF. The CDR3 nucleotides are TGCGCCAGCCGCTTCAATGGCTACACCTTC.

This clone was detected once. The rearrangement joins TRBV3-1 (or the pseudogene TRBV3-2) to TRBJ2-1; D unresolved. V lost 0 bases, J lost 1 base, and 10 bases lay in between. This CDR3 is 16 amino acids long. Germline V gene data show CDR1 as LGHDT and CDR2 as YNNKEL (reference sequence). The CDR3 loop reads CASSQDYGKSYNEQFF. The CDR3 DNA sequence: TGTGCCAGCAGCCAAGACTATGGGAAATCCTACAATGAGCAGTTCTTC.

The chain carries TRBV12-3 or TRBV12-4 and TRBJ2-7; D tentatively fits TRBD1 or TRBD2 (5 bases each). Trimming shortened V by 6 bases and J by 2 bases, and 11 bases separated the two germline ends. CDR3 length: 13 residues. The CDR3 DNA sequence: TGTGCCAGCAGCTCCGGGACGGCCTACGAGCAGTACTTC. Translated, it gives CASSSGTAYEQYF.

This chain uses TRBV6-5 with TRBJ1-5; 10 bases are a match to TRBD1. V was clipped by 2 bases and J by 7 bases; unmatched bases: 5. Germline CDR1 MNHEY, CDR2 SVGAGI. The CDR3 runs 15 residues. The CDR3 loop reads CASSYGDRGQQPQHF. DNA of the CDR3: TGTGCCAGCAGTTACGGAGACAGGGGGCAACAGCCCCAGCATTTT.

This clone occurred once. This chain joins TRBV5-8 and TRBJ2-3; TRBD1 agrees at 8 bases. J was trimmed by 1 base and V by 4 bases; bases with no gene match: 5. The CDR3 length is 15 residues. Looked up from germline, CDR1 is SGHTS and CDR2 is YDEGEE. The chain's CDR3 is CASSTLTGGTDTQYF. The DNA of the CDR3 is TGTGCCAGCAGCACTTTGACAGGGGGCACAGATACGCAGTATTTT.